Below, one T cell receptor beta chain is given with its context. The antigen remains undetermined. The data were obtained in a study of PD-1 blockade in classical Hodgkin lymphoma. This CDR3 has 12 amino acids. Germline-derived CDR1 and CDR2 are SGHRS and YFSETQ. Germline trimming cut 5 bases from V and 11 bases from J; bases unmatched to any gene: 7. Produced via immunoSEQ multiplex PCR; TCRdb's table is partial and in-frame only. The sample has some 14,000 clones; about 86% are singletons. Each patient relapsed following autologous stem cell transplantation, and prior brentuximab vedotin exposure differed. Broader study findings: Repertoire differences lack defined causes, possibly disease activity or prior therapy. Patients excluded were those beginning nivolumab under 1 year after ASCT. Only CD4+ TCR diversity, not CD8+, had risen significantly by C4D1. A reduction in baseline TCR diversity was reportedly seen in newly diagnosed patients relative to healthy donors.

This chain joins TRBV5-1 and TRBJ2-1, with 7 bases matching TRBD2. This receptor was identified in a human donor with classical Hodgkin lymphoma. Sequenced here: peripheral blood mononuclear cells (PBMCs), sampled at baseline. The CDR3 sequence is CASRPSGNQQFF. The CDR3 DNA reads as TGCGCCAGCAGACCAAGCGGGAACCAGCAGTTCTTC.